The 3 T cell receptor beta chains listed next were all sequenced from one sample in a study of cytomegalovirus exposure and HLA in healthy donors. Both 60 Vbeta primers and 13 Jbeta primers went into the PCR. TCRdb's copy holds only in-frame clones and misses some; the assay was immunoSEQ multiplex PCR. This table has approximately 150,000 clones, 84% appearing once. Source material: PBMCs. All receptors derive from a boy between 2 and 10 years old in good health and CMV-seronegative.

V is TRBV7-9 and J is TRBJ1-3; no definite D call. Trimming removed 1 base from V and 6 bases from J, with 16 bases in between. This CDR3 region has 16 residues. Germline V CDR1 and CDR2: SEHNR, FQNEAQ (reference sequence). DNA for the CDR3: TGTGCCAGCAGCTTAGGGCACGGAGGATCCGAAAACACCATATATTTT. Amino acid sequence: CASSLGHGGSENTIYF.

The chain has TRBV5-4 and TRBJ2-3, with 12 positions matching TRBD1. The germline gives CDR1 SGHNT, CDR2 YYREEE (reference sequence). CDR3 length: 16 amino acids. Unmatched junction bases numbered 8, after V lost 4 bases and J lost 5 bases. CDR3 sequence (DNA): TGTGCCAGCAGCAGAACCGGGACAGGGGGCGTAGATACGCAGTATTTT. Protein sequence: CASSRTGTGGVDTQYF.

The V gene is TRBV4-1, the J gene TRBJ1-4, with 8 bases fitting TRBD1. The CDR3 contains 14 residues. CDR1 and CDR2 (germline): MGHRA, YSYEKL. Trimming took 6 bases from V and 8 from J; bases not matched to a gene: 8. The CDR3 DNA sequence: TGCGCCAGCAGGGATAACAGGGGGAGGGAAAAACTGTTTTTT. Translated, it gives CASRDNRGREKLFF.